This T cell receptor beta chain originates from a study of blood T cell repertoires in COVID-19. As for the study in general: Sites in the United States, Italy and Spain provided acute and convalescent COVID-19 samples. T cells, B-cell-depleted T cells, or PBMCs provided the cDNA or gDNA that served as material.

In the original workflow: Reference gene primers were amplified, and this amplification served to estimate nucleated cell counts. The table came from immunoSEQ multiplex PCR; TCRdb's copy has only in-frame clones and leaves some out. That table gives V, J and clone size, and the DNA gave D and trimming. Here the sample spans 200,000 to 250,000 clones, about 90% being singletons. The length of the CDR3 is 14 residues. CDR1 SGHAT and CDR2 FQNNGV come from the germline V gene. Trimming removed 1 base from V and 4 bases from J, with 10 bases in between. V and J are TRBV11-2 and TRBJ2-5; D is possibly TRBD2 (6 bases). Sequencing was done on a sample of peripheral blood. The sequence derives from a woman in her thirties who had recovered from COVID-19. Written as DNA, the CDR3 is TGTGCCAGCAGCTTAGCGGAGGGAAGAGAGACCCAGTACTTC. It encodes CASSLAEGRETQYF.